This TCR beta chain was sequenced for a study of blood T cell repertoires in COVID-19 (dated by TCRdb to the early 2020s). In terms of the full investigation: The collaborator samples originated in the United States, Italy and Spain and spanned the acute and convalescent phases of COVID-19. The prospective study material was composed of cDNA or gDNA derived from T cells, B-cell-depleted T cells, or PBMCs. The dataset comprised deeply sampled blood TCRbeta repertoires from subjects exposed to, actively infected with, or recovered from COVID-19. A freely available public database, intended as a resource for researchers studying the immune response to SARS-CoV-2, is where the repertoires were released. Samples came from the ongoing ImmuneRACE study (first 160 participants) plus 1,254 subjects from 6 global collaborators. The sample metadata nearly always contained a de-identified subject ID, COVID-19 status, age in years and sex. HLA class I and class II types, where available, came from metadata supplied by the sample provider rather than from assay-based typing. General conclusions and limits of the study: The quantity of clinical and demographic metadata differed by source and by participant and was supplied without curation.

One collaborating source in Seattle enrolled patients during active infection and followed them longitudinally through the course of disease. The collaborating institutions used their own protocols to collect whole blood in K2EDTA tubes. For TCRbeta analysis, collaborator samples were shipped as frozen whole blood, as isolated PBMCs, or as DNA extracted from either sample type. TCRbeta CDR3 regions were amplified from genomic DNA by means of the immunoSEQ Assay, a bias-controlled multiplex PCR. Processing in the source paper ran as follows. The number of nucleated cells in each sample was estimated by amplification of reference gene primers within the assay. To quantify the absolute abundance of each unique TCRbeta CDR3 rearrangement, sequence reads were collapsed and filtered. Productive Simpson clonality was computed per sample as the square root of Simpson's diversity index over productive rearrangements. This is the immuneACCESS table as TCRdb keeps it, with only in-frame sequences that have V and J called. A part of the clones is gone; compared with another copy, unresolved V genes explain less than half, and the rest is unexplained. The V and J calls and clone size were taken over from that table, and D and trimming were inferred from the DNA. This sample gives over 200,000 clones in total; 83% of them show up just once. Of the sample, 1.3% falls within the top ten clones.

A distance of 9 bases separates the germline ends of V and J, which lose 5 bases and 4 bases respectively. Taken from the germline V gene (reference sequence), the CDR1 and CDR2 loops are SEHNR and FQNEAQ. Reading from cysteine to phenylalanine, the CDR3 counts 13 amino acids. The sequence is cut down to CDR3 DNA, 39 bases in frame from base 1. Comment on this clone: The antigen this receptor binds is unknown. The record has no base qualities; no much larger clone is one base away.

The sequenced material came from peripheral blood. The rearranged chain carries TRBV7-9 and TRBJ1-3; the D gene is perhaps TRBD1, on 6 matching bases. This clonotype was sampled from a young woman with COVID-19, enrolled during active disease. At the DNA level, the sequence is TGTGCCAGCAGCCAGGGGTACGGAAACACCATATATTTT. This gives the protein CASSQGYGNTIYF.